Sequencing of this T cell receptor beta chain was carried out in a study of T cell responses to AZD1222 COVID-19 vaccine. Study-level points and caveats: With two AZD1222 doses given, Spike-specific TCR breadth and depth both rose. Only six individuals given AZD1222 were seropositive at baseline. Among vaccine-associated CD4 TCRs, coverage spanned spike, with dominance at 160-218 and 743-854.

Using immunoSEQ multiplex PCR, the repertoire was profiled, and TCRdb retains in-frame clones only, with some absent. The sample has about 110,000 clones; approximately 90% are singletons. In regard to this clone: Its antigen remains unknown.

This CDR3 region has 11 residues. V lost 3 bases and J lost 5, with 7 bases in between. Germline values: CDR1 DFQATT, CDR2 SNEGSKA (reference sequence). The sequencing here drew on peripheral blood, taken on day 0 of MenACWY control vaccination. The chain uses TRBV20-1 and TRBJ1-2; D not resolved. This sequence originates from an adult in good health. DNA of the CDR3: TGCAGTGCTAGTTGGCCGTATGGCTACACCTTC. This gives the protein CSASWPYGYTF.